The entry below gives a single T cell receptor beta chain sequence along with its context. Its specificity is not known. Unsorted whole blood served as the source of blood RNA, and germline DNA was extracted as well. This entry belongs to a study of tumor-infiltrating lymphocytes in primary liver carcinoma. Study conclusions and caveats: Tumor-blood pairs (like tumor-adjacent pairs) overlapped less than tumor region pairs did. Samples were bulk unsorted, so CD4+ and CD8+ repertoires were not compared.

With 500 ng total RNA as template and a constant-region primer, TCR beta cDNA was made. Three nested multiplex PCR rounds, a slightly modified ARM-PCR method, built the TCR beta libraries. Running ten to eleven cycles apiece, the first two PCR rounds relied on TRBV1-TRBV30 forward primers together with a C-beta reverse primer. TCRdb reprocessed the multiplex PCR reads with MiXCR, giving one entry per CDR3 protein. Of 300,000 to 350,000 distinct CDR3 sequences detected, 65% appear once; the ten largest clones hold 6.5%. CDR3 size: 16 residues. Trimming pared 0 bases from V and 2 bases from J, leaving 14 bases between. From germline, CDR1 is GTSNPN and CDR2 SVGIG (reference sequence).

This chain joins TRBV30 and TRBJ2-1; possible D gene TRBD1, 6 bases. The TCR comes from a middle-aged man with primary liver carcinoma and hepatitis B virus infection. Sequencing input: peripheral blood. The CDR3 region is CAWSVLGRGPYNEQFF. In nucleotides, the CDR3 is TGTGCCTGGAGTGTACTGGGCAGGGGTCCCTACAATGAGCAGTTCTTC.